The source of this TCR beta chain is a study of T cell responses to AZD1222 COVID-19 vaccine. Analyses pooled second doses at about 4 or about 12 weeks. Looked up from germline, CDR1 is MNHEY and CDR2 is SVGAGI. The CDR3 contains 15 residues. Losses at the gene ends were 6 bases for V and 4 bases for J; bases not matched to a gene: 6. Method: immunoSEQ multiplex PCR; TCRdb's copy keeps in-frame clones and lacks some. This table has approximately 150,000 clones, roughly nine tenths appearing once. The TCR was taken from an adult who received the AZD1222 COVID-19 vaccine. The chain joins TRBV6-5 to TRBJ1-3; the match to TRBD1 covers 10 bases. The material sequenced was peripheral blood, taken 28 days after the second AZD1222 dose. The CDR3 DNA reads as TGTGCCAGCAGAGCCGGGACAGGGGTGGGAAACACCATATATTTT. It encodes CASRAGTGVGNTIYF.